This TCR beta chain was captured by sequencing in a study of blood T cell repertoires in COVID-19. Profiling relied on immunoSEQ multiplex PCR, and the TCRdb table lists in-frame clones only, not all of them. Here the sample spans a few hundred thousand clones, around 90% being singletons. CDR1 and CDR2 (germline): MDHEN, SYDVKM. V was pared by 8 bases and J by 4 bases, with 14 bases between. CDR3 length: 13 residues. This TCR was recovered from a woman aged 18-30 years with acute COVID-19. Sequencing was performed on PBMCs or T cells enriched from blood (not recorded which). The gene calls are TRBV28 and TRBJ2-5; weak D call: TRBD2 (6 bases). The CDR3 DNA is TGTGCCAGCGGGAGCGGGCCGCCAGAGACCCAGTACTTC. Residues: CASGSGPPETQYF.